The entry that follows covers one T cell receptor (beta chain) sequence. Its antigen is currently unknown. This was the immunoSEQ version 4 assay in survey mode. Clones were sequenced by immunoSEQ multiplex PCR, and TCRdb holds only the in-frame ones, with some missing. The table lists 15,000 to 20,000 clones, about 84% of them singletons. Trimming took off 2 bases at V and 4 bases at J, with 7 bases between the two ends. The CDR3 is 14 amino acids. The germline V gene encodes CDR1 KGHDR and CDR2 SFDVKD. The data derive from a study of persistence of HIV-infected CD4 T cells. General study points: Compared with CD3/CD28-stimulated cells, CMV- and Gag-responding cells showed lower TCRbeta richness.

Stimulation used 8 to 10 ug/mL lysate from CMV-infected fibroblasts. Sorting of responding CD4+ T cells relied on upregulated CD40 ligand together with CD69. Sequencing was performed on CD4+ T cells sorted from PBMCs after roughly 19-hour stimulation, taken from a patient who received antiretroviral therapy. The receptor comes from an adult man with HIV who was CMV-seropositive. The V call is TRBV24-1, the J call TRBJ2-2, with D tentatively TRBD2 (5 bases). The DNA of the CDR3 is TGTGCCACCAGTGATTCCGGACTCACCGGGGAGCTGTTTTTT. Protein sequence: CATSDSGLTGELFF.